This T cell receptor (beta chain) is drawn from a study of shared clonotypes between healthy human individuals. General study points: It was anticipated that sequencing depth would influence how many clonotypes donors shared. Against clonotypes common to all four donors, non-shared ones had lower generation probabilities.

The germline CDR1 and CDR2 sequences are SGHTA and FQGNSA. The CDR3 has 16 residues. V was shortened by 4 bases and J by 0 bases, with 14 bases between the two germline ends. Worth noting for this clone: As yet, its antigen is unknown.

Participating donors were healthy, HIV-negative adults free of recent acute infections or vaccinations. Assay: immunoSEQ multiplex PCR; the TCRdb copy retains only in-frame clones and omits some. The sample shows under 1,100,000 clones, around 76% of them seen only once. The chain combines TRBV7-2 with TRBJ2-3; D possibly corresponds to TRBD1 (5 bases). Material: memory CD4+ T cells sorted from blood. Subset meaning: CD45RA-negative fraction. The sequence was obtained from a man between 18 and 29 years old in good health. The chain's CDR3 is CASSSPRGMSTDTQYF. CDR3 DNA sequence: TGTGCCAGCAGCTCTCCTAGGGGTATGAGCACAGATACGCAGTATTTT.